The 10 T cell receptor beta chains given below trace back to one sample, sequenced in a study of blood T cell repertoires in COVID-19. Clones were read by immunoSEQ multiplex PCR, and TCRdb kept only the in-frame ones, dropping some. The data show 150,000 or so clones, with around three quarters seen just once and under 2% held by the top ten. The sequenced sample was peripheral blood. These receptors all stem from an elderly man with acute or convalescent COVID-19.

The table lists this clone with a count of one. The chain uses TRBV28 and TRBJ1-4; perhaps TRBD1 as D (5 bases). Germline V gene data show CDR1 as MDHEN and CDR2 as SYDVKM. The germline V and J ends were trimmed by 6 bases and 3 bases, with 17 bases remaining between them. The CDR3 is 16 amino acids. CDR3 DNA sequence: TGTGCCAGCAGGGGCGCCGGGGGAGGGGCTAATGAAAAACTGTTTTTT. It codes for CASRGAGGGANEKLFF.

The V gene is TRBV28, the J gene TRBJ2-1, with D unresolved. The CDR3 is made up of 17 amino acids. The V gene's germline CDR1 is MDHEN and CDR2 SYDVKM. V was pared by 3 bases and J by 1 base, with 16 bases between. The CDR3, as DNA: TGTGCCAGCAGTTTCAGACGGAGACGTAATTCCTACAATGAGCAGTTCTTC. Encoded protein: CASSFRRRRNSYNEQFF.

This clone was found once. The rearrangement links TRBV19 to TRBJ1-1; tentatively, D is TRBD1 (5 bases). Germline assignment: CDR1 LNHDA and CDR2 SQIVND (reference sequence). Trimming removed 3 bases from V and 0 bases from J, with 8 bases in between. CDR3 size: 14 residues. The CDR3 sequence is CASSIRQMNTEAFF. CDR3 DNA sequence: TGTGCCAGTAGTATTCGACAGATGAACACTGAAGCTTTCTTT.

The chain combines TRBV28 with TRBJ1-5; 10 positions match TRBD1. V lost 8 bases and J lost 0; bases outside the gene matches: 10. The CDR3 runs to 17 residues. Germline V CDR1 and CDR2: MDHEN, SYDVKM. The CDR3 protein is CASGPGQGTISNQPQHF. The CDR3 nucleotides are TGTGCCAGCGGACCGGGACAGGGGACAATTAGCAATCAGCCCCAGCATTTT.

The genes are TRBV5-1 and TRBJ2-6; maybe TRBD2 (5 bases). The CDR3 sequence is 15 residues long. Germline V CDR1 and CDR2: SGHRS, YFSETQ. Trimming shortened V by 0 bases and J by 3 bases, and 7 bases separated the two germline ends. DNA of the CDR3: TGCGCCAGCAGCTTGGCCGGGAATGGGGCCAACGTCCTGACTTTC. It yields the protein CASSLAGNGANVLTF.

This chain connects TRBV5-4 to TRBJ1-1; 8 bases agree with TRBD1. Germline values: CDR1 SGHNT, CDR2 YYREEE (reference sequence). The CDR3 extends over 13 amino acids. The CDR3: CACKAGQDLEAFF. CDR3 coding DNA: TGTGCGTGCAAGGCGGGACAGGACCTTGAAGCTTTCTTT.

The chain couples TRBV9 to TRBJ2-5; TRBD2 matches at 10 bases. V shed 3 bases, J shed 7 bases, and the junction held 9 bases outside the gene matches. The CDR3 has 15 residues. From germline, CDR1 is SGDLS and CDR2 YYNGEE. The CDR3 spells CASSALTSGVGTQYF. CDR3 nucleotide sequence: TGTGCCAGCAGCGCACTCACTAGCGGGGTAGGGACCCAGTACTTC. Variable domain in full (rest from reference TRBV9 and TRBJ2-5): DSGVTQTPKHLITATGQRVTLRCSPRSGDLSVYWYQQSLDQGLQFLIQYYNGEERAKGNILERFSAQQFPDLHSELNLSSLELGDSALYFCASSALTSGVGTQYFGPGTRLLVL.

The chain recombines TRBV18 with TRBJ1-5, with TRBD1 matching over 10 bases. V was clipped by 3 bases and J by 3 bases; unmatched bases: 2. CDR3 length: 15 residues. Germline V lookup: CDR1 KGHSH, CDR2 LQKENI. CDR3 amino acids: CASSPGQGNNQPQHF. As DNA, the CDR3 is TGTGCCAGCTCACCGGGACAGGGGAACAATCAGCCCCAGCATTTT.

The chain carries TRBV5-8 and TRBJ1-2, with a possible D match to TRBD1 (6 bases). The CDR3 has 15 residues. Germline lookup yields CDR1 SGHTS and CDR2 YDEGEE. V was pared by 4 bases and J by 3 bases, with 16 bases between. The CDR3: CASSTTGRGDYGYTF. In DNA form, the CDR3 reads TGTGCCAGCAGCACTACAGGGCGCGGAGACTATGGCTACACCTTC.

The CDR3: CASSSPGQANRPGYTF. In DNA form, the CDR3 reads TGTGCCAGCAGCTCCCCGGGACAGGCAAATCGGCCCGGCTACACCTTC. V usage is TRBV5-6 and J usage is TRBJ1-2; 8 bases align to TRBD1. CDR1 and CDR2 (germline): SGHDT, YYEEEE. Trimming at V came to 3 bases and at J to 8 bases, leaving 15 bases not matched to a gene. This CDR3 region has 16 residues.